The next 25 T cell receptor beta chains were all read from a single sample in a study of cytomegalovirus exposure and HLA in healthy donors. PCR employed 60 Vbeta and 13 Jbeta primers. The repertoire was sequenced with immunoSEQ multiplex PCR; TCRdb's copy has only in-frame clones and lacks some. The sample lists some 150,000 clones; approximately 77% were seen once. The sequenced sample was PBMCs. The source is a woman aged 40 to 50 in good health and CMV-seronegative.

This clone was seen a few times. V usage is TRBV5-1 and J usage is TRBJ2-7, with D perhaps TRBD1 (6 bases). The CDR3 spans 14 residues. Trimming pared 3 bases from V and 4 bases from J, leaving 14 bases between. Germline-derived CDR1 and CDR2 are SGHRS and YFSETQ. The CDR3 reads CASSSPGAGYEQYF. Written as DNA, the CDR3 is TGCGCCAGCAGCTCCCCAGGGGCCGGTTACGAGCAGTACTTC.

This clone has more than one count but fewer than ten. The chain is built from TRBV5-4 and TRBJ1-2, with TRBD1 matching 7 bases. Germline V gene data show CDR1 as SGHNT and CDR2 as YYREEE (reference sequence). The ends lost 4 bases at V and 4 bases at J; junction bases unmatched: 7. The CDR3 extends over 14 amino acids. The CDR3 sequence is CASSTGQAAYGYTF. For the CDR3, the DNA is TGTGCCAGCAGCACCGGACAGGCCGCCTATGGCTACACCTTC.

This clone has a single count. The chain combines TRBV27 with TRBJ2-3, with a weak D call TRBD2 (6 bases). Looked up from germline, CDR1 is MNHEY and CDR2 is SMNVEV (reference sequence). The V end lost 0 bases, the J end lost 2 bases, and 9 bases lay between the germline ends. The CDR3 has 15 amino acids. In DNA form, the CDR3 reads TGTGCCAGCAGTTTATCCGGGGACTTCACAGATACGCAGTATTTT. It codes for CASSLSGDFTDTQYF.

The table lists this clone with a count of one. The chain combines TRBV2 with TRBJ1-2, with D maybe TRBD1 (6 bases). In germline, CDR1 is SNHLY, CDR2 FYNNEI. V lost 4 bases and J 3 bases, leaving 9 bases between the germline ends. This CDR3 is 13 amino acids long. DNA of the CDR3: TGTGCCAGCAGTGCGCAGGGGTACTATGGCTACACCTTC. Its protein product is CASSAQGYYGYTF.

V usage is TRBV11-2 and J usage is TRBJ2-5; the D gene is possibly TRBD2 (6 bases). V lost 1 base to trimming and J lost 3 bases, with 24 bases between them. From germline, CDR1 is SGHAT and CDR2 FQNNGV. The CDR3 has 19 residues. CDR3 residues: CASSLVRTNNVPWEETQYF. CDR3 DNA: TGTGCCAGCAGCTTAGTACGGACTAACAACGTCCCCTGGGAAGAGACCCAGTACTTC.

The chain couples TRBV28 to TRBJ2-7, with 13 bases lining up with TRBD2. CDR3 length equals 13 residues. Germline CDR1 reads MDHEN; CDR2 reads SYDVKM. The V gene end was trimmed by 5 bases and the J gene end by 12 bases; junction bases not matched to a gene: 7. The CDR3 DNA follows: TGTGCCAGCAGTACCGGACTAGCGGGGGAACTGTACTTC. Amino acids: CASSTGLAGELYF.

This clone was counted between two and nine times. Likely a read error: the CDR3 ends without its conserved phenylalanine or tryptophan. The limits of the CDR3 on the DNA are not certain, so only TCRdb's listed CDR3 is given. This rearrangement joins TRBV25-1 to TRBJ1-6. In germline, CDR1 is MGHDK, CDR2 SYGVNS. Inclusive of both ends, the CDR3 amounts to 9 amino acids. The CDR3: CASSSEREG.

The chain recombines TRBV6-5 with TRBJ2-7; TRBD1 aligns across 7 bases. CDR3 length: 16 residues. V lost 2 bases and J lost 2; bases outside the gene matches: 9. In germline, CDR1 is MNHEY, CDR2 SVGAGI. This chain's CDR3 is CASSYPANRGAYEQYF. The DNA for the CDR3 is TGTGCCAGCAGTTACCCTGCCAACAGGGGAGCCTACGAGCAGTACTTC.

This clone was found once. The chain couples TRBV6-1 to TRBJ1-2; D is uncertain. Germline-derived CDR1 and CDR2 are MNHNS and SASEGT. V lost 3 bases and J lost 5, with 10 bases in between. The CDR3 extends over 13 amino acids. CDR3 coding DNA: TGTGCCAGCAGTGATGGAGGGTTTTATGGCTACACCTTC. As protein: CASSDGGFYGYTF.

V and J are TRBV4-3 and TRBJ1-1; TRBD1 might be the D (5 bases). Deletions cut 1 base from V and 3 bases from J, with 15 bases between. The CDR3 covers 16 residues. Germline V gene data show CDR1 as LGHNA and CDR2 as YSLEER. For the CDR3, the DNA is TGCGCCAGCAGCCAAGTCGGCAGGGAAGGCGACACTGAAGCTTTCTTT. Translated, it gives CASSQVGREGDTEAFF.

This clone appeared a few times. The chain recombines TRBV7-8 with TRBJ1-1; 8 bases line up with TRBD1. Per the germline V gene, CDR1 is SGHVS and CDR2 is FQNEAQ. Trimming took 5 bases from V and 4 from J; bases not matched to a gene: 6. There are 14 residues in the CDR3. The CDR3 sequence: CASSPGGAITEAFF. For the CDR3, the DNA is TGTGCCAGCAGCCCAGGGGGCGCAATCACTGAAGCTTTCTTT.

As DNA, the CDR3 is TGTGCCAGTAGGGCGGCGAGCTCCTATAATTCACCCCTCCACTTT. It translates to CASRAASSYNSPLHF. This rearrangement joins TRBV19 to TRBJ1-6; D not resolved. There are 15 residues in the CDR3. Deletions cut 6 bases from V and 0 bases from J, with 9 bases between. The germline V gene has CDR1 LNHDA and CDR2 SQIVND (reference sequence).

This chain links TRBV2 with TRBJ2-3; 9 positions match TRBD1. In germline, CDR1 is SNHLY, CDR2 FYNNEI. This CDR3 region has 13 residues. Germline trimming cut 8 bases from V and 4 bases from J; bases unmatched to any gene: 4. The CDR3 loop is CASGRQGADTQYF. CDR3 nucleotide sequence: TGTGCCAGCGGAAGACAGGGGGCAGATACGCAGTATTTT.

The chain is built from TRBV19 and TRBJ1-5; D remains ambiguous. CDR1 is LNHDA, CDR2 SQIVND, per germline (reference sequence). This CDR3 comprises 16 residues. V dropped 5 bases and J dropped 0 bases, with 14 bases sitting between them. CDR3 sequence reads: CASSAPDSYSNQPQHF. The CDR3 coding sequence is TGTGCCAGTAGTGCCCCGGATAGCTATAGCAATCAGCCCCAGCATTTT.

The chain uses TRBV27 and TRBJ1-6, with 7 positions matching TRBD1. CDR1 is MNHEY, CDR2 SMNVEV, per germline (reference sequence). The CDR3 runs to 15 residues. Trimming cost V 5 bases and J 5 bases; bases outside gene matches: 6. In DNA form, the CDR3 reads TGTGCCAGCAGTATTCGACAGGGCAATAATTCACCCCTCCACTTT. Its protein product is CASSIRQGNNSPLHF.

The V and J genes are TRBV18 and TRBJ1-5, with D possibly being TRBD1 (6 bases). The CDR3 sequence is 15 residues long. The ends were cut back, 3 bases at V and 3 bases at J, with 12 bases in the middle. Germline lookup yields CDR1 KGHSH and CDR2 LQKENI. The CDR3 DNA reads TGTGCCAGCTCACCGGGGGCCGGCGACAATCAGCCCCAGCATTTT. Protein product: CASSPGAGDNQPQHF. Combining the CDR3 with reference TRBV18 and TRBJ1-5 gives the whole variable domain NAGVMQNPRHLVRRRGQEARLRCSPMKGHSHVYWYRQLPEEGLKFMVYLQKENIIDESGMPKERFSAEFPKEGPSILRIQQVVRGDSAAYFCASSPGAGDNQPQHFGDGTRLSIL.

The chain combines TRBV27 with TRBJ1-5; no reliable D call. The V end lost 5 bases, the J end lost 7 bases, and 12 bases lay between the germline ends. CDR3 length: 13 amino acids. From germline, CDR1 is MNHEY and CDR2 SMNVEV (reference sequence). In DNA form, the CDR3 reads TGTGCCAGCAGTGGATCCGGGTTACAGCCCCAGCATTTT. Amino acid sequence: CASSGSGLQPQHF.

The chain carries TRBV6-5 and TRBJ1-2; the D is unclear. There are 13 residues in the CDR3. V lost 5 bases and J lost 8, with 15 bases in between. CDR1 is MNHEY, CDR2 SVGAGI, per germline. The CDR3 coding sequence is TGTGCCAGCAGTCCCCGTCCGGGTGGGGGCTACACCTTC. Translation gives CASSPRPGGGYTF.

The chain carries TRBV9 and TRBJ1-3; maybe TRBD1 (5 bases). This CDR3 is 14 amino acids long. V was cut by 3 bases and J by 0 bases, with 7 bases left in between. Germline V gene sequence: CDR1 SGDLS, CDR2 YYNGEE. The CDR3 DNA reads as TGTGCCAGCAGCGGACAGTTCTCTGGAAACACCATATATTTT. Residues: CASSGQFSGNTIYF.

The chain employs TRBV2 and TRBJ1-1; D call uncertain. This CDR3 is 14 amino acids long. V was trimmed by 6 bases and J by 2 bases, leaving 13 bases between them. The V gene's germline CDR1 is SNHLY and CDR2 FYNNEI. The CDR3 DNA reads TGTGCCAGCAGCCGTCAAACGACTAACACTGAAGCTTTCTTT. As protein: CASSRQTTNTEAFF.

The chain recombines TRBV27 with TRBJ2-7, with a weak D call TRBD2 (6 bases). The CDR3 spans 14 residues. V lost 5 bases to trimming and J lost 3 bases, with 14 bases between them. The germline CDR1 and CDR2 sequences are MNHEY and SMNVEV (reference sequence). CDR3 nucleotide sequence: TGTGCCAGCAGTGCCTGGGACTTACTCTACGAGCAGTACTTC. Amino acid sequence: CASSAWDLLYEQYF.

As DNA, the CDR3 is TGTGCCAGCAATCGGCCAGCGGGGGCTTACGAGCAGTACTTC. It yields the protein CASNRPAGAYEQYF. The chain links TRBV28 to TRBJ2-7, with 8 bases identical to TRBD2. Trimming at V came to 7 bases and at J to 4 bases, leaving 9 bases not matched to a gene. The CDR3 runs to 14 residues. CDR1 is MDHEN and CDR2 is SYDVKM in the germline V gene.

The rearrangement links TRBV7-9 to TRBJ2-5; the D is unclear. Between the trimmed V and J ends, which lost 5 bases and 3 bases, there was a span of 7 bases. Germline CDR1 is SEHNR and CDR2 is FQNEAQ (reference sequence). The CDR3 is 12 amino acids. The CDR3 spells CASSLTEETQYF. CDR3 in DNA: TGTGCCAGCAGCCTTACTGAAGAGACCCAGTACTTC.

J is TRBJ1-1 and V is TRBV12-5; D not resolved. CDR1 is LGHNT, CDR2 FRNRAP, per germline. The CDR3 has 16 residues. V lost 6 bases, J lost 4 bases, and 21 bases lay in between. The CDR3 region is CASGQARGGPVTEAFF. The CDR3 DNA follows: TGTGCTAGTGGCCAAGCCAGAGGAGGGCCGGTCACTGAAGCTTTCTTT.

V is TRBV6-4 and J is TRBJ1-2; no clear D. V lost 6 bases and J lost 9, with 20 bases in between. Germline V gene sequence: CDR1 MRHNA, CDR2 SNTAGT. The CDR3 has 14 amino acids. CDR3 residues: CASSHRDTPRRYTF. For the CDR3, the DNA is TGTGCCAGCAGCCACAGAGATACCCCACGGCGCTACACCTTC.